One and the same sample provided the 23 T cell receptor beta chains below, sequenced in a study of beta chain features in type 1 diabetes. These receptors have no known antigen. The study, taken as a whole, reports: A moderate, significant TCRB CDR3 shortening appeared in type 1 diabetes across four CD4+ subsets.

Isolated RNA was reverse transcribed in full, so expressed TCRB transcripts were sequenced. The repertoire was sequenced with immunoSEQ multiplex PCR; TCRdb's copy has only in-frame clones and lacks some. This table has about 120,000 clones, around 15% appearing once. Source material: central memory CD4+ T cells from blood. The receptor set was obtained from a man aged 18 to 30 with type 1 diabetes.

This clone occurred a few times. V and J are TRBV30 and TRBJ1-5; D is possibly TRBD1 (5 bases). Between the trimmed V and J ends, which lost 8 bases and 3 bases, there was a span of 14 bases. This CDR3 is built from 13 residues. Per the germline V gene, CDR1 is GTSNPN and CDR2 is SVGIG (reference sequence). CDR3 sequence: CAVGRADNQPQHF. DNA of the CDR3: TGTGCCGTGGGACGTGCGGACAATCAGCCCCAGCATTTT. The full variable domain, completed using reference TRBV30 and TRBJ1-5, is SQTIHQWPATLVQPVGSPLSLECTVEGTSNPNLYWYRQAAGRGLQLLFYSVGIGQISSEVPQNLSASRPQDRQFILSSKKLLLSDSGFYLCAVGRADNQPQHFGDGTRLSIL.

This clone was counted only a few times. Its ends do not fully match the called genes, so a read error is possible. The J gene is TRBJ1-3, the V gene TRBV5-1, with no clear D. From germline, CDR1 is SGHRS and CDR2 YFSETQ. The CDR3 has 14 amino acids. CDR3 coding DNA: TGTGCCAGCAGCTTGGACCTCTCTGGAAACACCATATATTTT. It codes for CASSLDLSGNTIYF.

This clone was observed a few times. The chain is built from TRBV5-6 and TRBJ2-5; possibly TRBD1 or TRBD2 for D (5 bases each). The CDR3 sequence is 15 residues long. V was shortened by 2 bases and J by 7 bases, with 18 bases between the two germline ends. Germline assignment: CDR1 SGHDT and CDR2 YYEEEE. The CDR3: CASSLLGTQDGTQYF. CDR3 DNA: TGTGCCAGCAGCTTACTCGGGACCCAAGATGGGACCCAGTACTTC.

This clone was observed a single time. The rearrangement joins TRBV6-1 to TRBJ2-5; D remains ambiguous. Between the trimmed V and J ends, which lost 8 bases and 6 bases, there was a span of 13 bases. The CDR3 is 12 amino acids. Germline CDR1 and CDR2: MNHNS and SASEGT. Here the CDR3 reads CASQDPSQTQYF. As DNA, the CDR3 is TGTGCCAGCCAAGATCCTTCCCAGACCCAGTACTTC.

This clone was detected ten times or more. The genes are TRBV7-9 and TRBJ1-1, with TRBD1 identical over 8 bases. The CDR3 runs to 15 residues. Per germline, CDR1 SEHNR and CDR2 FQNEAQ (reference sequence). After removal of 5 bases from V and 4 bases from J, the junction contained 9 bases not matched to a gene. The CDR3, as DNA: TGTGCCAGCAGCCCGCCGACAGGGGTGGGCACTGAAGCTTTCTTT. Its protein is CASSPPTGVGTEAFF.

The J gene is TRBJ1-1, the V gene TRBV9; D remains unclear. V was cut by 0 bases and J by 3 bases, with 6 bases left in between. The CDR3 extends over 13 amino acids. Germline CDR1 reads SGDLS; CDR2 reads YYNGEE. The CDR3 bases are TGTGCCAGCAGCGTAGATCAGCACACTGAAGCTTTCTTT. It encodes CASSVDQHTEAFF. Variable domain in full (rest from reference TRBV9 and TRBJ1-1): DSGVTQTPKHLITATGQRVTLRCSPRSGDLSVYWYQQSLDQGLQFLIQYYNGEERAKGNILERFSAQQFPDLHSELNLSSLELGDSALYFCASSVDQHTEAFFGQGTRLTVV.

The genes are TRBV30 and TRBJ1-1, with 7 bases that match TRBD1. The junction had 12 bases not matched to a gene; V was cut back by 7 bases and J by 4 bases. Per the germline V gene, CDR1 is GTSNPN and CDR2 is SVGIG (reference sequence). The length of the CDR3 is 14 residues. The CDR3 region has the DNA TGTGCCTCCAATCCCCAGGGGGGTCGCACTGAAGCTTTCTTT. Amino acids: CASNPQGGRTEAFF.

The V and J genes are TRBV30 and TRBJ1-1; D uncertain. Germline V gives CDR1 GTSNPN, CDR2 SVGIG (reference sequence). V was trimmed by 8 bases and J by 0 bases, leaving 7 bases between them. This CDR3 has 11 amino acids. CDR3 bases: TGTGCCGGACCAATGAACACTGAAGCTTTCTTT. Its translation: CAGPMNTEAFF.

This clone was counted ten times or more. The chain carries TRBV4-2 and TRBJ2-5, with TRBD2 matching 8 bases. The V gene end was trimmed by 0 bases and the J gene end by 9 bases; junction bases not matched to a gene: 12. Per germline, CDR1 LGHNA and CDR2 YNFKEQ. This CDR3 has 16 amino acids. Here the CDR3 reads CASSQDMAAGDRAQYF. The CDR3 DNA follows: TGTGCCAGCAGCCAAGATATGGCAGCGGGGGATAGGGCCCAGTACTTC.

This clone was observed a handful of times. The V gene is TRBV5-1, the J gene TRBJ2-5; TRBD1 matches at 8 bases. The DNA end is a closer match to TRBJ2-7, so the J assignment may be wrong. The germline CDR1 and CDR2 sequences are SGHRS and YFSETQ. The CDR3 spans 15 residues. CDR3 bases: TGCGCCAGCAGCTTGGCCGAGACAGGGGCCTACGAGCAGTACTTC. Encoded protein: CASSLAETGAYEQYF.

The chain employs TRBV11-2 and TRBJ2-5; 8 positions match TRBD2. The CDR3 is 16 residues long. V was pared by 6 bases and J by 5 bases, with 14 bases of the junction left unmatched. The V gene's germline CDR1 is SGHAT and CDR2 FQNNGV. The CDR3 region is CASRSLRGASRETQYF. The DNA for the CDR3 is TGTGCCAGCAGATCACTGCGGGGGGCTAGTAGGGAGACCCAGTACTTC. Full variable domain (outside the CDR3, taken from reference TRBV11-2 and TRBJ2-5): EAGVAQSPRYKIIEKRQSVAFWCNPISGHATLYWYQQILGQGPKLLIQFQNNGVVDDSQLPKDRFSAERLKGVDSTLKIQPAKLEDSAVYLCASRSLRGASRETQYFGPGTRLLVL.

The chain employs TRBV27 and TRBJ2-1, with 12 bases matching TRBD2. V lost 5 bases to trimming and J lost 7 bases; unmatched junction nucleotides: 6. The CDR3 covers 15 residues. Germline CDR1 and CDR2: MNHEY and SMNVEV (reference sequence). The DNA of the CDR3 is TGTGCCAGCAGTCCCATCGGACTAGCGGGGAATGAGCAGTTCTTC. Amino acid sequence: CASSPIGLAGNEQFF.

This clone was counted a few times. For the CDR3, the DNA is TGTGCCAGCAGTAGGGGACAGGGCTTCGACGAGACCCAGTACTTC. Translated, it gives CASSRGQGFDETQYF. The chain couples TRBV27 to TRBJ2-5; 9 bases fit TRBD1. This CDR3 has 15 residues. V was pared by 5 bases and J by 5 bases, with 9 bases of the junction left unmatched. Germline V CDR1 and CDR2: MNHEY, SMNVEV (reference sequence).

This chain links TRBV6-6 with TRBJ2-5; D is undetermined. TRBJ2-7 explains the end of the DNA better; the J call may be wrong. This CDR3 spans 15 amino acids. Germline CDR1 is MNHNY and CDR2 is SVGAGI (reference sequence). The CDR3 DNA sequence: TGTGCCAGCAGTACCCCTGGTGACGCCTCCTACGAGCAGTACTTC. Protein: CASSTPGDASYEQYF.

This clone has more than one count but fewer than ten. The genes are TRBV30 and TRBJ2-3, with D unclear. Trimming took off 3 bases at V and 2 bases at J, with 9 bases between the two ends. The germline V gene has CDR1 GTSNPN and CDR2 SVGIG (reference sequence). This CDR3 comprises 13 residues. The CDR3 region is CAWSPLSTDTQYF. Here the CDR3 DNA reads TGTGCCTGGAGCCCCTTATCCACAGATACGCAGTATTTT.

The rearrangement links TRBV28 to TRBJ1-6; D might be TRBD1 (6 bases). V was shortened by 7 bases and J by 7 bases, with 17 bases between the two germline ends. Germline V gives CDR1 MDHEN, CDR2 SYDVKM. The CDR3 has 15 amino acids. The CDR3 sequence: CASTEPGGRNSPLHF. The DNA for the CDR3 is TGTGCCAGCACCGAACCCGGGGGGCGGAATTCACCCCTCCACTTT. Using reference TRBV28 and TRBJ1-6 for the parts outside the CDR3, the full variable domain is DVKVTQSSRYLVKRTGEKVFLECVQDMDHENMFWYRQDPGLGLRLIYFSYDVKMKEKGDIPEGYSVSREKKERFSLILESASTNQTSMYLCASTEPGGRNSPLHFGNGTRLTVT.

The rearrangement joins TRBV30 to TRBJ2-2; D is possibly TRBD1 (5 bases). V gave up 0 bases and J gave up 6 bases, with 8 bases separating them. The CDR3 totals 13 residues. Germline lookup yields CDR1 GTSNPN and CDR2 SVGIG (reference sequence). As DNA, the CDR3 is TGTGCCTGGAGTGTACAGGTGGCCGGGGAGCTGTTTTTT. It is translated as CAWSVQVAGELFF.

The V and J genes are TRBV7-2 and TRBJ1-2, with no clear D. V was clipped by 7 bases and J by 2 bases, with 11 bases between them. CDR1 SGHTA and CDR2 FQGNSA come from the germline V gene. This CDR3 has 13 amino acids. The DNA for the CDR3 is TGTGCCAGCATCCTAAGTGGGAACTATGGCTACACCTTC. Its protein is CASILSGNYGYTF.

This clone is categorized as medium-sized. The V call is TRBV5-1, the J call TRBJ2-2, with D hard to call. Germline-derived CDR1 and CDR2 are SGHRS and YFSETQ. V was cut by 2 bases and J by 5 bases, with 7 bases left in between. The CDR3 totals 13 residues. CDR3 bases: TGCGCCAGCAGCTTTGTTGGAACCGGGGAGCTGTTTTTT. Protein product: CASSFVGTGELFF. The full variable domain, in which reference TRBV5-1 and TRBJ2-2 provide the parts outside the CDR3, is KAGVTQTPRYLIKTRGQQVTLSCSPISGHRSVSWYQQTPGQGLQFLFEYFSETQRNKGNFPGRFSGRQFSNSRSEMNVSTLELGDSALYLCASSFVGTGELFFGEGSRLTVL.

This clone was seen a handful of times. This sample also contains other DNA sequences that code for the same CDR3. The genes are TRBV28 and TRBJ1-4; tentative D call: TRBD1 (5 bases). Trimming took off 2 bases at V and 0 bases at J, with 10 bases between the two ends. This CDR3 comprises 16 residues. CDR1 is MDHEN, CDR2 SYDVKM, per germline. In nucleotides, the CDR3 is TGTGCCAGCAGTTTAGGGCCGGGGGCAACTAATGAAAAACTGTTTTTT. Protein product: CASSLGPGATNEKLFF.

V is TRBV25-1 and J is TRBJ2-3, with D perhaps matching TRBD1 or TRBD2 (5 bases each). CDR1 and CDR2 from the germline V gene are MGHDK and SYGVNS. V dropped 2 bases and J dropped 4 bases, with 13 bases sitting between them. CDR3 length equals 15 residues. The CDR3 reads CASSEAPGPADTQYF. As DNA, the CDR3 is TGTGCCAGCAGTGAAGCCCCGGGACCCGCAGATACGCAGTATTTT. The full variable domain, in which reference TRBV25-1 and TRBJ2-3 provide the parts outside the CDR3, is EADIYQTPRYLVIGTGKKITLECSQTMGHDKMYWYQQDPGMELHLIHYSYGVNSTEKGDLSSESTVSRIRTEHFPLTLESARPSHTSQYLCASSEAPGPADTQYFGPGTRLTVL.

In its sample, this clone was seen a few times. This chain's CDR3 is CARLSGDTDTQYF. The CDR3 coding sequence is TGTGCCCGCCTTAGCGGGGACACAGATACGCAGTATTTT. This rearrangement joins TRBV7-2 to TRBJ2-3; TRBD2 matches 8 bases. Germline V CDR1 and CDR2: SGHTA, FQGNSA. Trimming took 11 bases from V and 2 from J; bases not matched to a gene: 6. This CDR3 comprises 13 residues.

The chain recombines TRBV15 with TRBJ2-7; 11 positions agree with TRBD2. The germline V gene has CDR1 LNHNV and CDR2 YYDKDF (reference sequence). CDR3 size: 17 residues. After removal of 0 bases from V and 7 bases from J, the junction contained 11 bases not matched to a gene. CDR3 nucleotide sequence: TGTGCCACCAGCAGAGACTTCACTAGCGGGAGAAGTAGAGAGCAGTACTTC. This translates into CATSRDFTSGRSREQYF.